The rows below give T cell receptor beta chains drawn from one sample of a study of blood T cell repertoires in COVID-19. Repertoires were generated with immunoSEQ multiplex PCR, while TCRdb's copy carries only in-frame clones and drops some. The table has approximately 320,000 clones, 90% seen once. The source material was PBMCs or T cells enriched from blood (not recorded which). The receptors derive from a man between 60 and 75 years old who had recovered from COVID-19. CDR3s include the opening cysteine and the closing phenylalanine or tryptophan. D genes are given only for firm matches. The listing skips clone size in some rows; elsewhere it reads once, few, many or a size class.

V gene: TRBV18
D gene: TRBD1
J gene: TRBJ1-2
clone size: .
CDR3 protein: CASSESRGRGYGYTF
CDR3 DNA: TGTGCCAGCTCAGAGTCTAGGGGGCGCGGCTATGGCTACACCTTC

V gene: TRBV7-2
D gene: TRBD2
J gene: TRBJ2-3
clone size: .
CDR3 protein: CASSPGTSLDTQYF
CDR3 DNA: TGTGCCAGCAGCCCCGGGACTAGTCTGGATACGCAGTATTTT

V gene: TRBV19
D gene: .
J gene: TRBJ1-5
clone size: .
CDR3 protein: CASSSSGVISNQPQHF
CDR3 DNA: TGTGCCAGTAGTAGCTCAGGGGTTATTAGCAATCAGCCCCAGCATTTT

V gene: TRBV4-3
D gene: .
J gene: TRBJ1-1
clone size: .
CDR3 protein: CASSQDPHPGVLNTEAFF
CDR3 DNA: TGCGCCAGCAGCCAAGATCCCCACCCGGGGGTTTTGAACACTGAAGCTTTCTTT

V gene: TRBV5-5
D gene: TRBD1
J gene: TRBJ1-6
clone size: .
CDR3 protein: CASSPQGLAYSPLHF
CDR3 DNA: TGTGCCAGCAGCCCACAGGGGTTGGCTTATTCACCCCTCCACTTT

V gene: TRBV27
D gene: .
J gene: TRBJ1-2
clone size: .
CDR3 protein: CASSLAGTDVNYGYTF
CDR3 DNA: TGTGCCAGCAGTTTAGCGGGGACGGATGTTAACTATGGCTACACCTTC

V gene: TRBV3-1/TRBV3-2
D gene: .
J gene: TRBJ2-1
clone size: once
CDR3 protein: CASSQDRGQRERMEQFF
CDR3 DNA: TGTGCCAGCAGCCAAGATCGTGGACAGCGGGAAAGGATGGAGCAGTTCTTC

V gene: TRBV7-2
D gene: .
J gene: TRBJ2-1
clone size: .
CDR3 protein: CASSLERRSYNEQFF
CDR3 DNA: TGTGCCAGCAGCTTAGAGCGTCGCTCCTACAATGAGCAGTTCTTC

V gene: TRBV10-3
D gene: TRBD2
J gene: TRBJ2-2
clone size: .
CDR3 protein: CAIRPGTSGGALVGELFF
CDR3 DNA: TGTGCCATCAGGCCCGGGACTAGCGGGGGGGCATTGGTCGGGGAGCTGTTTTTT

V gene: TRBV11-2
D gene: .
J gene: TRBJ1-1
clone size: .
CDR3 protein: CASSLGRSPHRNTEAFF
CDR3 DNA: TGTGCCAGCAGCCTAGGAAGGAGTCCTCATAGGAACACTGAAGCTTTCTTT

V gene: TRBV27
D gene: .
J gene: TRBJ1-1
clone size: .
CDR3 protein: CASSHQNTEAFF
CDR3 DNA: TGTGCCAGCAGTCATCAGAACACTGAAGCTTTCTTT

V gene: TRBV30
D gene: .
J gene: TRBJ1-6
clone size: .
CDR3 protein: CAWRDSWDSPLHF
CDR3 DNA: TGTGCCTGGAGGGACAGCTGGGATTCACCCCTCCACTTT

V gene: TRBV15
D gene: .
J gene: TRBJ1-5
clone size: .
CDR3 protein: CATSRVLMEGPDQPQHF
CDR3 DNA: TGTGCCACCAGCAGAGTCCTAATGGAGGGGCCTGATCAGCCCCAGCATTTT

V gene: TRBV11-2
D gene: TRBD2
J gene: TRBJ2-7
clone size: .
CDR3 protein: CASSNPVAGGTYEQYF
CDR3 DNA: TGTGCCAGCAGCAACCCCGTAGCGGGGGGGACCTACGAGCAGTACTTC

V gene: TRBV15
D gene: TRBD1
J gene: TRBJ1-1
clone size: few
CDR3 protein: CATRDDKLDRELNTEAFF
CDR3 DNA: TGTGCCACCAGGGATGATAAGTTGGACAGGGAATTGAACACTGAAGCTTTCTTT

V gene: TRBV7-3
D gene: TRBD1
J gene: TRBJ2-3
clone size: .
CDR3 protein: CASSLSRDRGTDTQYF
CDR3 DNA: TGTGCCAGCAGCTTAAGCCGGGACAGGGGCACAGATACGCAGTATTTT

V gene: TRBV2
D gene: .
J gene: TRBJ1-3
clone size: .
CDR3 protein: CASSSGTGNTIYF
CDR3 DNA: TGTGCCAGCAGTTCAGGGACAGGAAACACCATATATTTT

V gene: TRBV27
D gene: TRBD1
J gene: TRBJ1-1
clone size: .
CDR3 protein: CASSRSGTGWENTEAFF
CDR3 DNA: TGTGCCAGCAGTCGATCCGGGACAGGGTGGGAGAACACTGAAGCTTTCTTT

V gene: TRBV6-5
D gene: TRBD2
J gene: TRBJ2-7
clone size: .
CDR3 protein: CASRSKSGSHYEQYF
CDR3 DNA: TGTGCCAGCAGGTCTAAAAGCGGGAGTCACTACGAGCAGTACTTC

V gene: TRBV21-1
D gene: .
J gene: TRBJ1-1
clone size: .
CDR3 protein: CASSNRGPNTEAFF
CDR3 DNA: TGTGCCAGCAGCAACAGGGGGCCAAACACTGAAGCTTTCTTT

V gene: TRBV9
D gene: TRBD1
J gene: TRBJ1-2
clone size: .
CDR3 protein: CASSTGTGDGYTF
CDR3 DNA: TGTGCCAGCAGCACCGGGACAGGGGATGGCTACACCTTC

V gene: TRBV19
D gene: .
J gene: TRBJ1-2
clone size: .
CDR3 protein: CASSPRREPDYGYTF
CDR3 DNA: TGTGCCAGTAGTCCCCGTCGGGAACCCGACTATGGCTACACCTTC

V gene: TRBV6-4
D gene: .
J gene: TRBJ2-3
clone size: few
CDR3 protein: CASSDSGGGADTQYF
CDR3 DNA: TGTGCCAGCAGTGACTCAGGAGGGGGCGCCGATACGCAGTATTTT

V gene: TRBV7-8
D gene: TRBD1
J gene: TRBJ2-5
clone size: .
CDR3 protein: CASSLTPPGQAPGNAQETQYF
CDR3 DNA: TGTGCCAGCAGCTTGACGCCTCCGGGACAGGCTCCTGGAAATGCCCAAGAGACCCAGTACTTC